This T cell receptor beta chain is from a study of cytomegalovirus exposure and HLA in healthy donors. Whole-study context: A subsequent analysis reported that the roughly 120 validation repertoires were produced on the same platform that had also been used for the 600 to 700 first-cohort repertoires.

Concerning this clone itself: Its specificity is unknown.

Data came from immunoSEQ multiplex PCR; TCRdb stores just in-frame clones and leaves some out. Here the sample spans hundreds of thousands of clones, 70% to 90% being singletons. CDR3 size: 15 residues. J gave up 4 bases and V 1 base, and 3 bases lay outside the gene matches. Per the germline V gene, CDR1 is MGHRA and CDR2 is YSYEKL. Findings and caveats of the study: The classifier reportedly diagnosed cytomegalovirus status with high sensitivity and specificity. In vitro data verified three CMV-associated chains as specific for CMV antigens.

This chain connects TRBV4-1 to TRBJ2-3, with TRBD2 identical over 9 bases. This clonotype originated in a woman between 18 and 29 years old in good health and CMV-seronegative. The sample taken for sequencing was PBMCs. CDR3 sequence: CASSQGTSVADTQYF. DNA of the CDR3: TGCGCCAGCAGCCAAGGGACTAGCGTCGCAGATACGCAGTATTTT.